The clone carrying this T cell receptor (beta chain) was recorded only once. Antigen: not known. Produced via immunoSEQ multiplex PCR; TCRdb's table is partial and in-frame only. Here the sample spans 20,000 to 25,000 clones, approximately 92% being singletons. V was clipped by 1 base and J by 4 bases; unmatched bases: 9. The CDR3 spans 16 residues. The germline CDR1 and CDR2 sequences are MGHRA and YSYEKL. The source of the sample is a study of T cells in tuberculosis. Turning to the study itself: IGRA-negative adolescents, IGRA-positive adolescents with latent tuberculosis and adults with active tuberculosis formed this South African cohort.

Findings and limits, study-wide: Cases with active tuberculosis were adults, while controls were adolescents. GMM-specific TCRs were nearer to active tuberculosis alpha repertoires, suggesting expansion.

Each clinical donor contributed on average around 110,000 T cells from unsorted cryopreserved PBMC. The sequenced material came from PBMCs. The origin of this receptor is a donor between 10 and 35 years old with latent tuberculosis or without tuberculosis infection. This chain links TRBV4-1 with TRBJ2-7; 8 bases align to TRBD1. This CDR3 reads CASSQGGQVREYEQYF. In DNA, the CDR3 is TGCGCCAGCAGCCAAGGGGGACAGGTGAGGGAATACGAGCAGTACTTC.